The 29 T cell receptor beta chains below all came from one sample that was sequenced in a study of naive and memory T cell subsets. Study-wide results and caveats: Possibly reflecting memory cells re-expressing CD45RA, a few larger clonotypes occurred in naive repertoires, especially CD8.

These TCRs are of unknown antigen specificity. An equimolar mix of two oligonucleotides served as the beta constant-region primer for TRBC1 and TRBC2. Nested alpha and beta constant-region primers with the SP2 primer drove four PCR rounds on ligated cDNA. Using its own MiXCR run on the UMI-ligation and nested PCR reads, TCRdb lists one record per CDR3 protein. The repertoire consists of roughly 100,000 distinct CDR3 sequences, with about 11% occurring once and the leading ten covering around 0.13%. Sequencing used naive CD4+ T cells from blood. The receptor source for this set is a human donor in good health.

This clonotype was seen a handful of times. This chain uses TRBV6-6 with TRBJ2-1; 13 bases are a match to TRBD2. V dropped 3 bases and J dropped 7; count of bases not matched to a gene: 6. Germline assignment: CDR1 MNHNY and CDR2 SVGAGI (reference sequence). CDR3 length equals 16 residues. CDR3 in DNA: TGTGCCAGCAGTTATGAGCGACTAGCGGGAGGTAATGAGCAGTTCTTC. As protein: CASSYERLAGGNEQFF.

The J gene is TRBJ2-1, the V gene TRBV20-1; TRBD2 matches 9 bases. The CDR3 contains 14 residues. V shed 5 bases and J 7 bases; nucleotides not matched to a gene: 9. In germline, CDR1 is DFQATT, CDR2 SNEGSKA (reference sequence). The CDR3 sequence is CSASASGVGNEQFF. For the CDR3, the DNA is TGCAGTGCTTCAGCTAGCGGGGTTGGGAATGAGCAGTTCTTC.

The table lists this clonotype with many counts. CDR3 sequence reads: CASSIAGTRGNVLTF. The CDR3 coding sequence is TGTGCCAGCAGCATCGCCGGGACAAGGGGCAACGTCCTGACTTTC. The chain has TRBV7-2 and TRBJ2-6, with a weak D call TRBD1 (6 bases). V shed 5 bases and J shed 9 bases, with 17 bases lying between them. Germline CDR1 and CDR2: SGHTA and FQGNSA. The CDR3 is 15 amino acids.

The table lists this clonotype with a few counts. The CDR3, as DNA: TGTGCCAGCAGTGCGGGTGGGCCCACAGATACGCAGTATTTT. Protein sequence: CASSAGGPTDTQYF. The chain has TRBV2 and TRBJ2-3; D call uncertain. This CDR3 is 14 amino acids long. V shed 4 bases and J shed 2 bases, with 10 bases lying between them. Per germline, CDR1 SNHLY and CDR2 FYNNEI.

This clonotype was counted at least ten times. The gene calls are TRBV28 and TRBJ2-7; 7 bases are a match to TRBD2. After removal of 7 bases from V and 4 bases from J, the junction contained 7 bases not matched to a gene. From germline, CDR1 is MDHEN and CDR2 SYDVKM. The CDR3 is made up of 13 amino acids. CDR3 sequence (DNA): TGTGCCAGCAACATCCCAGCGGGGTACGAGCAGTACTTC. Amino acid sequence: CASNIPAGYEQYF.

This clonotype was seen once. J is TRBJ1-5 and V is TRBV20-1; perhaps TRBD1 as D (5 bases). The CDR3 has 15 residues. V lost 6 bases and J 3 bases, leaving 18 bases between the germline ends. Germline values: CDR1 DFQATT, CDR2 SNEGSKA (reference sequence). The CDR3 is CSAPLPRGNNQPQHF. CDR3 nucleotides: TGCAGTGCCCCCCTTCCGCGGGGGAACAATCAGCCCCAGCATTTT.

The chain has TRBV20-1 and TRBJ2-5, with TRBD2 identical over 8 bases. The CDR3 has 12 amino acids. The J segment lost 5 bases and the V segment lost 6 bases, leaving 5 bases of the junction unmatched. CDR1 is DFQATT and CDR2 is SNEGSKA in the germline V gene (reference sequence). CDR3 coding DNA: TGCAGTGCGGGGACTAGAAGGGAGACCCAGTACTTC. Translating it yields CSAGTRRETQYF.

This clonotype was detected many times. The chain joins TRBV2 to TRBJ2-1; D is perhaps TRBD2 (5 bases). V lost 6 bases, J lost 4 bases, and 10 bases lay in between. Germline CDR1 is SNHLY and CDR2 is FYNNEI. The CDR3 is 13 amino acids. CDR3 sequence (DNA): TGTGCCAGCAGCGCAACTAGTTACAATGAGCAGTTCTTC. It yields the protein CASSATSYNEQFF.

This clonotype was counted between two and nine times. The chain is built from TRBV6-2 or TRBV6-3 and TRBJ1-2; D is undetermined. Between the trimmed V and J ends, which lost 5 bases and 3 bases, there was a span of 13 bases. This CDR3 contains 14 residues. Germline V gene sequence: CDR1 MNHEY, CDR2 SVGEGT. The CDR3 reads CASSPQASYYGYTF. The CDR3 nucleotides read TGTGCCAGCAGTCCCCAGGCCAGTTACTATGGCTACACCTTC.

This clonotype was observed a handful of times. The chain recombines TRBV6-1 with TRBJ2-7; D gene ambiguous. The CDR3 spans 11 residues. CDR1 is MNHNS and CDR2 is SASEGT in the germline V gene. The V end lost 8 bases, the J end lost 4 bases, and 9 bases lay between the germline ends. The CDR3 DNA reads TGTGCCAGCCACTACTATTACGAGCAGTACTTC. Residues: CASHYYYEQYF.

This clonotype has ten or more counts. J is TRBJ2-6 and V is TRBV20-1, with D perhaps matching TRBD2 (6 bases). There are 15 residues in the CDR3. Germline V gene data show CDR1 as DFQATT and CDR2 as SNEGSKA (reference sequence). V dropped 5 bases and J dropped 3 bases, with 14 bases sitting between them. CDR3 protein: CSASRPGGGANVLTF. DNA for the CDR3: TGCAGTGCTTCCCGCCCCGGGGGTGGGGCCAACGTCCTGACTTTC.

This sequence joins TRBV6-5 and TRBJ1-4, with D perhaps TRBD1 (6 bases). Deletions cut 1 base from V and 8 bases from J, with 14 bases between. This CDR3 contains 15 residues. From germline, CDR1 is MNHEY and CDR2 SVGAGI. CDR3 nucleotide sequence: TGTGCCAGCAGTTACTTACAGGGAGGAGGCGAAAAACTGTTTTTT. Translation gives CASSYLQGGGEKLFF.

This CDR3 reads CASRITGDSDTQYF. The CDR3 region has the DNA TGTGCCAGCAGAATAACAGGAGATAGCGATACGCAGTATTTT. The rearrangement uses TRBV7-2 and TRBJ2-3; D possibly corresponds to TRBD1 (5 bases). This CDR3 contains 14 residues. V shed 6 bases and J shed 6 bases, with 16 bases lying between them. Germline CDR1 is SGHTA and CDR2 is FQGNSA.

This clonotype was counted between two and nine times. V is TRBV7-3 and J is TRBJ2-5; 9 bases map to TRBD2. CDR1 and CDR2 (germline): SGHTA, FQGTGA. This CDR3 is built from 15 residues. With V trimmed by 3 bases and J by 7 bases, 9 bases remained unmatched. As DNA, the CDR3 is TGTGCCAGCAGCTTCGGCGGGGGGGCCTTTGGGACCCAGTACTTC. It encodes CASSFGGGAFGTQYF.

The J gene is TRBJ2-3, the V gene TRBV30, with 7 bases that match TRBD2. Unmatched junction bases numbered 13, after V lost 0 bases and J lost 7 bases. Per germline, CDR1 GTSNPN and CDR2 SVGIG (reference sequence). This CDR3 region has 16 residues. The CDR3 reads CAWSVGSAGALNTQYF. The CDR3 DNA reads as TGTGCCTGGAGTGTAGGTAGTGCGGGAGCGCTGAATACGCAGTATTTT.

There are many counts of this clonotype. This chain links TRBV28 with TRBJ1-2; D is possibly TRBD1 (5 bases). CDR3 size: 13 residues. Germline V gene lookup returns CDR1 MDHEN and CDR2 SYDVKM. The V end lost 2 bases, the J end lost 4 bases, and 8 bases lay between the germline ends. The CDR3 is CASSLPGRYGYTF. In DNA, the CDR3 is TGTGCCAGCAGTTTACCAGGGCGCTATGGCTACACCTTC.

The sample holds a few counts of this clonotype. The rearrangement uses TRBV5-1 and TRBJ2-3, with D unresolved. Germline V gene sequence: CDR1 SGHRS, CDR2 YFSETQ. The V and J ends lost 0 bases and 4 bases respectively, with 15 bases between them. CDR3 length equals 16 residues. This CDR3 reads CASSLGALDASDTQYF. CDR3 in DNA: TGCGCCAGCAGCTTGGGCGCTCTCGACGCATCAGATACGCAGTATTTT. The full variable domain, rest sourced from reference TRBV5-1 and TRBJ2-3, is KAGVTQTPRYLIKTRGQQVTLSCSPISGHRSVSWYQQTPGQGLQFLFEYFSETQRNKGNFPGRFSGRQFSNSRSEMNVSTLELGDSALYLCASSLGALDASDTQYFGPGTRLTVL.

This clonotype came up many times. CDR3 sequence: CASSLAGGNSPLHF. The CDR3 region has the DNA TGTGCCAGCAGCTTAGCGGGGGGTAATTCACCCCTCCACTTT. The chain recombines TRBV7-9 with TRBJ1-6, with D perhaps matching TRBD1 (5 bases). The CDR3 has 14 amino acids. Trimming shortened V by 0 bases and J by 6 bases, and 6 bases separated the two germline ends. Germline-derived CDR1 and CDR2 are SEHNR and FQNEAQ (reference sequence).

The rearrangement uses TRBV28 and TRBJ2-7; D may be TRBD2 (5 bases). V gave up 5 bases and J gave up 2 bases, with 10 bases separating them. The CDR3 has 13 amino acids. Germline V gene lookup returns CDR1 MDHEN and CDR2 SYDVKM. The CDR3 protein is CASSDPGTYEQYF. In DNA form, the CDR3 reads TGTGCCAGCAGTGACCCCGGGACCTACGAGCAGTACTTC.

The V call is TRBV6-5, the J call TRBJ2-3; tentatively, D is TRBD1 (6 bases). V was clipped by 8 bases and J by 2 bases, with 14 bases between them. The germline V gene encodes CDR1 MNHEY and CDR2 SVGAGI. This CDR3 is 14 amino acids long. Here the CDR3 reads CASRQEDNTDTQYF. CDR3 DNA sequence: TGTGCCAGCCGACAGGAGGATAACACAGATACGCAGTATTTT.

Worth noting for this clonotype: Given the absence of the conserved phenylalanine or tryptophan at the CDR3 end, a read error is likely. Because the CDR3's place on the DNA is in doubt, the DNA is left out and the CDR3 is given as listed by TCRdb. J is TRBJ2-7 and V is TRBV23-1; the table's D call TRBD2 went unverified against the DNA. TRBV23-1 is labeled an ORF, and its function is uncertain. The CDR3 contains 9 residues when both ends are counted. CDR3 in amino acids: CASTISDPH.

This sequence joins TRBV19 and TRBJ2-1; 8 nucleotides line up with TRBD1. CDR1 is LNHDA and CDR2 is SQIVND in the germline V gene (reference sequence). J was trimmed by 5 bases and V by 3 bases; bases with no gene match: 6. The CDR3 spans 15 residues. CDR3 DNA: TGTGCCAGTAGTATCCGGACAGGGAATCACAATGAGCAGTTCTTC. It is translated as CASSIRTGNHNEQFF.

The rearrangement uses TRBV12-3 or TRBV12-4 and TRBJ1-1; D gene uncertain. V was trimmed by 7 bases and J by 6 bases, leaving 6 bases between them. This CDR3 has 10 residues. The CDR3 region is CASKSAEAFF. The DNA of the CDR3 is TGTGCCAGCAAATCTGCTGAAGCTTTCTTT.

This clonotype was observed many times. The chain links TRBV4-3 to TRBJ1-5; a possible D gene is TRBD1 (5 bases). Trimming pared 0 bases from V and 2 bases from J, leaving 14 bases between. This CDR3 spans 17 amino acids. Germline V gene lookup returns CDR1 LGHNA and CDR2 YSLEER. The CDR3 DNA sequence: TGCGCCAGCAGCCAAGAAAGGGGAAGAGAAGGCAATCAGCCCCAGCATTTT. This gives the protein CASSQERGREGNQPQHF.

This clonotype was seen a handful of times. The rearrangement uses TRBV27 and TRBJ1-1; D is unclear. The CDR3 has 16 residues. CDR1 and CDR2 from the germline V gene are MNHEY and SMNVEV (reference sequence). V dropped 6 bases and J dropped 6 bases, with 23 bases sitting between them. The DNA for the CDR3 is TGTGCCAGCAGCTTTTGGATGGGTGGAGGGCTCGCTGAAGCTTTCTTT. This translates into CASSFWMGGGLAEAFF.

This clonotype was counted between two and nine times. The chain has TRBV7-6 and TRBJ1-5; D is unresolved. Per the germline V gene, CDR1 is SGHVS and CDR2 is FNYEAQ. The CDR3 runs to 13 residues. V dropped 5 bases and J dropped 6 bases, with 11 bases sitting between them. CDR3: CASSPRIGQPQHF. The CDR3 coding sequence is TGTGCCAGCAGCCCCCGGATAGGTCAGCCCCAGCATTTT.

The chain is built from TRBV18 and TRBJ1-2; 9 bases are a match to TRBD1. V gave up 3 bases and J gave up 7 bases; unmatched junction bases: 6. Germline assignment: CDR1 KGHSH and CDR2 LQKENI. The length of the CDR3 is 14 residues. CDR3 protein: CASSPRDRVAGYTF. Here the CDR3 DNA reads TGTGCCAGCTCACCCCGGGACAGGGTAGCTGGCTACACCTTC.

This clonotype has at least ten counts. V gene TRBV12-3 or TRBV12-4 combines with J gene TRBJ2-3, with no clear D. The CDR3 extends over 15 amino acids. Trimming pared 4 bases from V and 0 bases from J, leaving 11 bases between. DNA of the CDR3: TGTGCCAGCAGTTCGGGTTCCGTCAGCACAGATACGCAGTATTTT. Encoded protein: CASSSGSVSTDTQYF.

This clonotype was seen a few times. The rearrangement uses TRBV11-2 and TRBJ2-1; TRBD1 is a possible D gene (5 bases). V was cut by 1 base and J by 5 bases, with 9 bases left in between. The CDR3 contains 14 residues. Germline V gene data show CDR1 as SGHAT and CDR2 as FQNNGV. CDR3 DNA: TGTGCCAGCAGCTTAGTGGTCAGGGACAATGAGCAGTTCTTC. Translated, it gives CASSLVVRDNEQFF.